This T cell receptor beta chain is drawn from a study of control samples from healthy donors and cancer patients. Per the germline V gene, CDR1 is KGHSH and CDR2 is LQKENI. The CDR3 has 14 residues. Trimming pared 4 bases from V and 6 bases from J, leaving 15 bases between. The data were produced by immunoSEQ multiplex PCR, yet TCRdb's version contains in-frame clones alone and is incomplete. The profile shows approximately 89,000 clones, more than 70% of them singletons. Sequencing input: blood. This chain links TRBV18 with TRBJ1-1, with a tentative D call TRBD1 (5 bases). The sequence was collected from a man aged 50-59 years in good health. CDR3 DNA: TGTGCCAGCTCACTCTGGGACCCCGGAGCTGAAGCTTTCTTT. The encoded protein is CASSLWDPGAEAFF.